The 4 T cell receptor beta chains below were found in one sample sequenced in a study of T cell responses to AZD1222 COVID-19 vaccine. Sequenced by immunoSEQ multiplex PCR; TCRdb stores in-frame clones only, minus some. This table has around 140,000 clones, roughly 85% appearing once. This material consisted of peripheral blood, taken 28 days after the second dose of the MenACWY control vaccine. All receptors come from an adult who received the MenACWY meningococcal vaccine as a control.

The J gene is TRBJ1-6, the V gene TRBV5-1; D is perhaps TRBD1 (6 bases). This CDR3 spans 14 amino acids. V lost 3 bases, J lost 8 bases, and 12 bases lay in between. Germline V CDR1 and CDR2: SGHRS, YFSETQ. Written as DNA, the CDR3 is TGCGCCAGCAGCTCCGGACAGTTCGATTCACCCCTCCACTTT. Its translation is CASSSGQFDSPLHF.

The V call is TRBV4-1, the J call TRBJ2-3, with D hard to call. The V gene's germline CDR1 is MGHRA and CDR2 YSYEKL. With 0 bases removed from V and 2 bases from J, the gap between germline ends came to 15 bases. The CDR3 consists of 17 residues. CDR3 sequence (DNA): TGCGCCAGCAGCCAAGATCCCCCAGGTTCTGTCACAGATACGCAGTATTTT. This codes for CASSQDPPGSVTDTQYF.

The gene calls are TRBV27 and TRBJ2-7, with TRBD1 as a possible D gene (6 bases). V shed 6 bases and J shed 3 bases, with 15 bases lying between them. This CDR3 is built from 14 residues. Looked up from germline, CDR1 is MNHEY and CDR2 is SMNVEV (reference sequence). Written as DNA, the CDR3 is TGTGCCAGCAGCCCGCGCAGGGGAAGCTACGAGCAGTACTTC. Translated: CASSPRRGSYEQYF.

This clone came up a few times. The CDR3 region is CASSLLTQGLGEKLFF. The CDR3 DNA is TGCGCCAGCAGCCTCCTAACACAGGGTCTCGGCGAAAAACTGTTTTTT. This chain links TRBV5-1 with TRBJ1-4, with D possibly TRBD1 on 6 matching bases. The CDR3 sequence is 16 residues long. Trimming took 4 bases from V and 8 from J, leaving 21 bases between them. CDR1 is SGHRS and CDR2 is YFSETQ in the germline V gene.